What follows is one T cell receptor (beta chain) and its context. This specimen comes from a study of shared clonotypes between healthy human individuals. Clones were sequenced by immunoSEQ multiplex PCR, and TCRdb holds only the in-frame ones, with some missing. The data show approximately 1,000,000 clones, 70% to 80% seen once. V was clipped by 7 bases and J by 7 bases, with 13 bases between them. CDR3 length: 12 residues. Per germline, CDR1 MNHEY and CDR2 SVGAGI. The origin of this receptor is a man between 18 and 29 years old in good health. Some clones in this sample may be carry-over from other donors' samples. Input material: memory CD4+ T cells from PBMCs. The subset denotes: CD45RA-negative fraction. The rearrangement joins TRBV6-5 to TRBJ1-1, with no clear D. The CDR3 DNA reads as TGTGCCAGCACGGTGGGGTCCCTTGAAGCTTTCTTT. As protein: CASTVGSLEAFF.